These 3 T cell receptor beta chains came from one sample sequenced in a study of T cell responses to AZD1222 COVID-19 vaccine. The method was immunoSEQ multiplex PCR; TCRdb's version includes in-frame clones alone and lacks a portion of them. The sample records approximately 170,000 clones, approximately 94% being singletons. The sample was peripheral blood, taken 28 days after the second AZD1222 dose. Every receptor here comes from an adult who received the AZD1222 COVID-19 vaccine.

The chain couples TRBV5-8 to TRBJ1-3; possibly TRBD1 for D (6 bases). The V and J ends lost 0 bases and 7 bases respectively, with 14 bases between them. The germline CDR1 and CDR2 sequences are SGHTS and YDEGEE. The CDR3 runs 15 residues. As DNA, the CDR3 is TGTGCCAGCAGCTTGGGACAGGTGAAAACTAACACCATATATTTT. It codes for CASSLGQVKTNTIYF.

The chain carries TRBV14 and TRBJ2-4; 8 bases agree with TRBD1. This CDR3 has 16 residues. Germline CDR1 SGHDN, CDR2 FVKESK. The trim removed 2 bases at V and 3 bases at J, leaving 6 bases unmatched. For the CDR3, the DNA is TGTGCCAGCAGCCAATTCCAGGGGGCGGTCAAAAACATTCAGTACTTC. It yields the protein CASSQFQGAVKNIQYF. Combining the CDR3 with reference TRBV14 and TRBJ2-4 gives the whole variable domain EAGVTQFPSHSVIEKGQTVTLRCDPISGHDNLYWYRRVMGKEIKFLLHFVKESKQDESGMPNNRFLAERTGGTYSTLKVQPAELEDSGVYFCASSQFQGAVKNIQYFGAGTRLSVL.

This sequence joins TRBV10-3 and TRBJ2-7; D is ambiguous. Trimming shortened V by 6 bases and J by 3 bases, and 12 bases separated the two germline ends. The CDR3 has 13 amino acids. The germline V gene has CDR1 ENHRY and CDR2 SYGVKD. CDR3 sequence: CAIRAATGYEQYF. Here the CDR3 DNA reads TGTGCCATCAGGGCAGCCACTGGCTACGAGCAGTACTTC.